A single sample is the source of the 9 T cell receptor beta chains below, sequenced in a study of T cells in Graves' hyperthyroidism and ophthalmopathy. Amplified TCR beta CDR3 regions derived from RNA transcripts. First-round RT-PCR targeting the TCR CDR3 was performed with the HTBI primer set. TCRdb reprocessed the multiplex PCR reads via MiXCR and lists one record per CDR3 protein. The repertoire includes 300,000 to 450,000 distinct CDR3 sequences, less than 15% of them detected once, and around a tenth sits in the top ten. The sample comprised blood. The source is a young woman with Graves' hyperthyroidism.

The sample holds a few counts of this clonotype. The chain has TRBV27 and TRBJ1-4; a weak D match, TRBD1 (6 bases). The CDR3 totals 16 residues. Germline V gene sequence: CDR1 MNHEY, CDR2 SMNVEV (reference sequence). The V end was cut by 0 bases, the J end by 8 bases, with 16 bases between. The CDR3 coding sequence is TGTGCCAGCAGTTTATCGAGAACAGGGCTTCGGGAAAAACTGTTTTTT. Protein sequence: CASSLSRTGLREKLFF.

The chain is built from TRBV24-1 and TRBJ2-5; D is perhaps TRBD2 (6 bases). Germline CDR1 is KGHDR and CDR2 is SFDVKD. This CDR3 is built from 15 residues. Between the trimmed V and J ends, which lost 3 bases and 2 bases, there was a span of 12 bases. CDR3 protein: CATSDPGGVQETQYF. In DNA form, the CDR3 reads TGTGCCACCAGTGATCCCGGCGGGGTGCAAGAGACCCAGTACTTC.

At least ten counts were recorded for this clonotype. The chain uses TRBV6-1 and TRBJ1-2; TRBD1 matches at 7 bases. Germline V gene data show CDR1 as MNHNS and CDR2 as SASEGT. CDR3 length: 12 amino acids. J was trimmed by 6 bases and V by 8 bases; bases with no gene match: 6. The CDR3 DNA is TGTGCCAGCGCCGACAGGGTTGATGGCTACACCTTC. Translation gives CASADRVDGYTF.

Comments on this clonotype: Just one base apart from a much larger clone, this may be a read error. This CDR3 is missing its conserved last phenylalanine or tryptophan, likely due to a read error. CDR3 nucleotides: TGCAGTGCTTTTAGCCCCTTGGCGGGAGGACGGGCAGATACGCAGTATCTT. It specifies CSAFSPLAGGRADTQYL. The V gene is TRBV20-1, the J gene TRBJ2-3; 8 bases map to TRBD2. Germline values: CDR1 DFQATT, CDR2 SNEGSKA (reference sequence). The CDR3 is 17 amino acids. After removal of 5 bases from V and 4 bases from J, the junction contained 17 bases not matched to a gene.

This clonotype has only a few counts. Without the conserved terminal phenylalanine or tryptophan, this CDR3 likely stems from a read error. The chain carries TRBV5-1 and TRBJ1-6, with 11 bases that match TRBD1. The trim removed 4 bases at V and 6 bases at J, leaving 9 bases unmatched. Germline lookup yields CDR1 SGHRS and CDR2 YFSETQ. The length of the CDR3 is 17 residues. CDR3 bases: TGCGCCAGCAGCCTCGGGACAGGGGGACAAAGTAATTCACCCCTCCACTCT. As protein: CASSLGTGGQSNSPLHS.

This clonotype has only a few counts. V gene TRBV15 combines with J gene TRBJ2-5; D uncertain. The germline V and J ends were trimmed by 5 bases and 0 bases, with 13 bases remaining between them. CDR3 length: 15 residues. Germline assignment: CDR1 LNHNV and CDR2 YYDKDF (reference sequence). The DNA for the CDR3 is TGTGCCACCAGCCTACCTGGGTCCAACCAAGAGACCCAGTACTTC. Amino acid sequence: CATSLPGSNQETQYF.

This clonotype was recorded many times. The chain's CDR3 is CSARKPGGLTDTQYF. CDR3 nucleotide sequence: TGCAGTGCTAGGAAACCCGGGGGGCTCACAGATACGCAGTATTTT. The chain combines TRBV20-1 with TRBJ2-3; possibly TRBD2 for D (7 bases). There are 15 residues in the CDR3. V lost 3 bases and J lost 2, with 15 bases in between. Germline loops: CDR1 DFQATT, CDR2 SNEGSKA (reference sequence).

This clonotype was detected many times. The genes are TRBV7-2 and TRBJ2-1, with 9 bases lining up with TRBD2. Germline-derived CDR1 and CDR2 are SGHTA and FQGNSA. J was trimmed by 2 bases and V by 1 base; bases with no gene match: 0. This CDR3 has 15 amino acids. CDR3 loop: CASSLVAGAYNEQFF. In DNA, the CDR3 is TGTGCCAGCAGCTTAGTAGCGGGGGCCTACAATGAGCAGTTCTTC.

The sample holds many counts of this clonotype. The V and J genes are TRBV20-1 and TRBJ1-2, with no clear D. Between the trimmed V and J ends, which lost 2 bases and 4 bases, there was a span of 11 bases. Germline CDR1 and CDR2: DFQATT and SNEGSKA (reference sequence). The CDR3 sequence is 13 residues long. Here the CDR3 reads CSARPPERYGYTF. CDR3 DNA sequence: TGCAGTGCTAGACCCCCTGAACGCTATGGCTACACCTTC.